Below are 13 T cell receptor beta chains sequenced from a single sample in a study of identical twins. TCRdb re-derived calls from the 5' RACE reads in MiXCR, one entry per CDR3 protein. The table has hundreds of thousands of distinct CDR3 sequences, roughly 7% seen once; the top ten hold 3% to 4%. The sample also formed part of further work on yellow fever vaccine responses in identical twins.

What was sequenced was memory (CD45RO+) T cells sorted from blood. The receptors originated from a woman under 30 in good health.

This clonotype was seen repeatedly, ten times or more. V and J are TRBV24-1 and TRBJ2-3, with 7 bases that match TRBD1. This CDR3 is built from 14 residues. The V gene end was trimmed by 7 bases and the J gene end by 5 bases; junction bases not matched to a gene: 8. CDR1 and CDR2 from the germline V gene are KGHDR and SFDVKD. The CDR3, as DNA: TGTGCCACCAGACCCAAGGGGGCCGGAGATACGCAGTATTTT. This sequence encodes CATRPKGAGDTQYF.

This clonotype was counted at least ten times. This chain uses TRBV5-5 with TRBJ1-5; no firm D call. The CDR3 runs to 14 residues. With 2 bases removed from V and 2 bases from J, the gap between germline ends came to 8 bases. The V gene's germline CDR1 is SGHKS and CDR2 YYEKEE (reference sequence). The CDR3 nucleotides read TGTGCCAGCAGCTTAGTGGGTGGCAATCAGCCCCAGCATTTT. Residues: CASSLVGGNQPQHF.

This clonotype appeared many times. The chain links TRBV7-8 to TRBJ1-6; TRBD1 is a possible D gene (5 bases). There are 13 residues in the CDR3. The germline gives CDR1 SGHVS, CDR2 FQNEAQ. Deletions cut 5 bases from V and 6 bases from J, with 8 bases between. CDR3 DNA sequence: TGTGCCAGCAGCCGACAGTTTAATTCACCCCTCCACTTT. Protein sequence: CASSRQFNSPLHF.

The V gene is TRBV20-1, the J gene TRBJ2-7, with unresolved D. V lost 3 bases and J 0 bases, leaving 6 bases between the germline ends. The germline CDR1 and CDR2 sequences are DFQATT and SNEGSKA (reference sequence). The CDR3 runs to 12 residues. The CDR3 region is CSASGTSYEQYF. CDR3 DNA: TGCAGTGCTAGTGGCACCTCCTACGAGCAGTACTTC.

This clonotype was counted ten times or more. The chain uses TRBV20-1 and TRBJ2-5; no definite D call. Per the germline V gene, CDR1 is DFQATT and CDR2 is SNEGSKA (reference sequence). Trimming pared 3 bases from V and 2 bases from J, leaving 4 bases between. CDR3 length: 11 amino acids. The CDR3 nucleotides read TGCAGTGCTAGGGCACAAGAGACCCAGTACTTC. It codes for CSARAQETQYF.

J is TRBJ2-5 and V is TRBV2; 8 positions match TRBD1. The V gene's germline CDR1 is SNHLY and CDR2 FYNNEI. V was pared by 8 bases and J by 4 bases, with 9 bases of the junction left unmatched. The CDR3 extends over 14 amino acids. The CDR3 protein is CASAGQGTRETQYF. The DNA of the CDR3 is TGTGCCAGCGCTGGACAGGGTACGCGAGAGACCCAGTACTTC.

The CDR3 here is CASSLGGRVYNEQFF. CDR3 nucleotides: TGCGCCAGCAGCTTGGGGGGGCGAGTCTACAATGAGCAGTTCTTC. V and J are TRBV5-1 and TRBJ2-1; possibly TRBD1 for D (6 bases). This CDR3 is 15 amino acids long. Trimming stripped 0 bases from V and 3 bases from J, with 10 bases between. Germline V lookup: CDR1 SGHRS, CDR2 YFSETQ.

This clonotype was seen ten or more times. This chain uses TRBV5-1 with TRBJ2-2; 7 nucleotides match TRBD1. The CDR3 has 15 amino acids. The trim removed 0 bases at V and 1 base at J, leaving 0 bases unmatched. The germline CDR1 and CDR2 sequences are SGHRS and YFSETQ. As DNA, the CDR3 is TGCGCCAGCAGCTTGGGACAGGGGAACACCGGGGAGCTGTTTTTT. Translated, it gives CASSLGQGNTGELFF.

This clonotype was counted between two and nine times. The CDR3 is CSLRDRQKETQYF. CDR3 in DNA: TGCAGTCTTCGGGACAGACAAAAAGAGACCCAGTACTTC. The chain recombines TRBV20-1 with TRBJ2-5; 7 bases map to TRBD1. The CDR3 consists of 13 residues. Trimming cost V 8 bases and J 3 bases; bases outside gene matches: 9. CDR1 is DFQATT and CDR2 is SNEGSKA in the germline V gene (reference sequence).

This clonotype showed up just a few times. The rearrangement links TRBV7-6 to TRBJ2-5; 12 bases are shared with TRBD1. Losses at the gene ends were 4 bases for V and 5 bases for J; bases not matched to a gene: 5. Per germline, CDR1 SGHVS and CDR2 FNYEAQ. The CDR3 covers 15 residues. Here the CDR3 reads CASSSGTGGGETQYF. The CDR3 DNA reads TGTGCCAGCAGCTCCGGGACAGGGGGCGGTGAGACCCAGTACTTC.

This clonotype was observed a few times. The DNA for the CDR3 is TGTGCCAGCAGTATCCTCTACGAGCAGTACTTC. Its translation: CASSILYEQYF. This chain joins TRBV6-1 and TRBJ2-7; no reliable D call. Trimming pared 5 bases from V and 3 bases from J, leaving 5 bases between. This CDR3 comprises 11 residues. Germline CDR1 reads MNHNS; CDR2 reads SASEGT.

In its sample, this clonotype was seen many times. This chain connects TRBV29-1 to TRBJ2-1; D is possibly TRBD2 (5 bases). Germline CDR1 and CDR2: SQVTM and ANQGSEA. This CDR3 comprises 14 residues. V was pared by 4 bases and J by 9 bases, with 19 bases between. CDR3 sequence (DNA): TGCAGCGTTGCAAGCGGAGCATATTCGGGTGAGCAGTTCTTC. Protein sequence: CSVASGAYSGEQFF.

This clonotype was counted at least ten times. The rearrangement joins TRBV20-1 to TRBJ1-6; 7 bases fit TRBD1. The V segment lost 8 bases and the J segment 6 bases; nucleotides outside the gene matches: 7. Per germline, CDR1 DFQATT and CDR2 SNEGSKA (reference sequence). This CDR3 is built from 13 residues. The chain's CDR3 is CSSRDSLNSPLHF. As DNA, the CDR3 is TGCAGTTCACGGGACAGTCTTAATTCACCCCTCCACTTT.